This T cell receptor beta chain was identified during a study of OX40 agonist ivuxolimab in advanced cancers. Measured with immunoSEQ multiplex PCR; TCRdb has only the in-frame clones, and not every one. The table lists roughly 35,000 clones, roughly four fifths of them singletons. This clone was seen just once. The V gene's germline CDR1 is SGHAT and CDR2 FQDESV (reference sequence). Germline trimming cut 5 bases from V and 6 bases from J; bases unmatched to any gene: 13. The CDR3 length is 16 residues. This TCR came from an adult with an advanced solid tumor such as melanoma, head and neck, liver or kidney cancer. J is TRBJ2-7 and V is TRBV11-1; 10 nucleotides agree with TRBD2. The sample consisted of CD4+ or CD8+ T cells sorted from blood, taken in a trial of the OX40 agonist ivuxolimab. The CDR3 nucleotides are TGTGCCAGCAGCCCCAGTAGCGGGAGGATTTCGGCCGAGCAGTACTTC. Its protein is CASSPSSGRISAEQYF.